A selection of T cell receptor beta chains follows, all from one sample in a study of blood T cells in healthy people across ages. Using its own MiXCR run on the 5' RACE reads, TCRdb lists one record per CDR3 protein. The data contain more than 900,000 distinct CDR3 sequences, just under 30% of them singletons. These data are also associated with another study on T cells of mothers and their children.

The sequencing input was blood. These receptors were collected from a woman in her forties in good health. Both conserved end residues are part of each CDR3. D genes are given only for firm matches. The size field is filled for only some rows; it gives once, few, many or a size class.

D gene: TRBD2; clone size: many; V gene: TRBV12-3/TRBV12-4; J gene: TRBJ2-7; CDR3 length: 13; CDR3 protein: CASTLGGANEQYF; CDR3 DNA: TGTGCCAGCACCCTCGGGGGGGCGAACGAGCAGTACTTC
D gene: TRBD1; clone size: .; V gene: TRBV9; J gene: TRBJ2-1; CDR3 length: 19; CDR3 protein: CASSAPGDRGRYQGNEQFF; CDR3 DNA: TGTGCCAGCAGCGCGCCCGGGGACAGGGGCCGATACCAGGGGAATGAGCAGTTCTTC
D gene: .; clone size: many; V gene: TRBV24-1; J gene: TRBJ2-5; CDR3 length: 12; CDR3 protein: CATSDPGQHQYF; CDR3 DNA: TGTGCCACCAGTGACCCTGGACAGCACCAGTACTTC
D gene: .; clone size: .; V gene: TRBV20-1; J gene: TRBJ1-5; CDR3 length: 14; CDR3 protein: CSARDRGGRRPQHF; CDR3 DNA: TGCAGTGCTAGAGATCGAGGGGGAAGGAGGCCCCAGCATTTT
D gene: TRBD1; clone size: many; V gene: TRBV27; J gene: TRBJ1-1; CDR3 length: 15; CDR3 protein: CASSPRQGRNTEAFF; CDR3 DNA: TGTGCCAGCAGTCCCCGACAGGGTAGGAACACTGAAGCTTTCTTT
D gene: .; clone size: .; V gene: TRBV2; J gene: TRBJ1-3; CDR3 length: 18; CDR3 protein: CASSGAGELRARGNTIYF; CDR3 DNA: TGTGCCAGCAGTGGGGCCGGGGAGTTACGGGCGCGAGGAAACACCATATATTTT
D gene: .; clone size: few; V gene: TRBV27; J gene: TRBJ1-1; CDR3 length: 14; CDR3 protein: CASGLGQLQAEAFF; CDR3 DNA: TGTGCCAGCGGTCTTGGACAACTTCAGGCTGAAGCTTTCTTT
D gene: TRBD1; clone size: many; V gene: TRBV9; J gene: TRBJ2-7; CDR3 length: 15; CDR3 protein: CASSVADRGGYEQYF; CDR3 DNA: TGTGCCAGCAGCGTAGCCGACAGGGGTGGCTACGAGCAGTACTTC
D gene: TRBD1; clone size: few; V gene: TRBV5-1; J gene: TRBJ2-7; CDR3 length: 15; CDR3 protein: CASSPRTGDNGEQYF; CDR3 DNA: TGCGCCAGCAGCCCGAGGACAGGGGATAACGGCGAGCAGTACTTC
D gene: TRBD1; clone size: .; V gene: TRBV5-1; J gene: TRBJ1-1; CDR3 length: 14; CDR3 protein: CASSLAAGGTEAFF; CDR3 DNA: TGCGCCAGCAGCTTGGCGGCAGGGGGGACTGAAGCTTTCTTT
D gene: .; clone size: many; V gene: TRBV6-2/TRBV6-3; J gene: TRBJ1-2; CDR3 length: 13; CDR3 protein: CASTRTENYGYTF; CDR3 DNA: TGTGCCAGCACCCGGACAGAAAACTATGGCTACACCTTC
D gene: TRBD1; clone size: few; V gene: TRBV9; J gene: TRBJ1-2; CDR3 length: 15; CDR3 protein: CASSLRQGYGYGYTF; CDR3 DNA: TGTGCCAGCAGCCTTAGACAGGGCTACGGCTATGGCTACACCTTC
D gene: .; clone size: .; V gene: TRBV20-1; J gene: TRBJ1-6; CDR3 length: 11; CDR3 protein: CSARDNRVAHF; CDR3 DNA: TGCAGTGCTAGAGATAACAGGGTGGCCCACTTT
D gene: .; clone size: .; V gene: TRBV3-1; J gene: TRBJ2-3; CDR3 length: 15; CDR3 protein: CASSQDSGTADTQYF; CDR3 DNA: TGTGCCAGCAGCCAAGATTCGGGGACCGCGGATACGCAGTATTTT
D gene: .; clone size: .; V gene: TRBV28; J gene: TRBJ2-1; CDR3 length: 14; CDR3 protein: CASSFGAPRSEQFF; CDR3 DNA: TGTGCCAGCAGTTTTGGGGCCCCCAGGAGTGAGCAGTTCTTC
D gene: TRBD2; clone size: few; V gene: TRBV11-2; J gene: TRBJ2-1; CDR3 length: 19; CDR3 protein: CASSPLPGLAGGSYNEQFF; CDR3 DNA: TGTGCCAGCAGCCCCCTGCCGGGACTAGCGGGGGGCTCATACAATGAGCAGTTCTTC
D gene: .; clone size: .; V gene: TRBV5-1; J gene: TRBJ2-7; CDR3 length: 15; CDR3 protein: CASSLGPGAGNEQYF; CDR3 DNA: TGCGCCAGCAGCTTGGGGCCCGGGGCAGGGAACGAGCAGTACTTC
D gene: .; clone size: .; V gene: TRBV28; J gene: TRBJ2-1; CDR3 length: 14; CDR3 protein: CATKTTSGNNEQFF; CDR3 DNA: TGTGCCACCAAAACTACATCGGGAAACAATGAGCAGTTCTTC
D gene: TRBD1; clone size: .; V gene: TRBV5-1; J gene: TRBJ1-4; CDR3 length: 16; CDR3 protein: CAGSANGQGACEKLFF; CDR3 DNA: TGCGCCGGCAGCGCGAATGGACAGGGGGCTTGTGAAAAACTGTTTTTT
D gene: .; clone size: .; V gene: TRBV20-1; J gene: TRBJ2-3; CDR3 length: 14; CDR3 protein: CSARATGKGNTQYF; CDR3 DNA: TGCAGTGCTAGAGCCACTGGGAAGGGGAATACGCAGTATTTT
D gene: .; clone size: many; V gene: TRBV5-1; J gene: TRBJ2-2; CDR3 length: 15; CDR3 protein: CASSLGTRGTGELFF; CDR3 DNA: TGCGCCAGCAGCTTGGGAACCAGGGGTACCGGGGAGCTGTTTTTT
D gene: TRBD1; clone size: .; V gene: TRBV7-3; J gene: TRBJ2-3; CDR3 length: 12; CDR3 protein: CASSLGQATQYF; CDR3 DNA: TGTGCCAGCAGCTTGGGACAGGCTACGCAGTATTTT
D gene: TRBD1; clone size: many; V gene: TRBV12-3/TRBV12-4; J gene: TRBJ2-7; CDR3 length: 14; CDR3 protein: CASSLTGGSYEQYF; CDR3 DNA: TGTGCCAGCAGTTTGACAGGGGGATCGTACGAGCAGTACTTC
D gene: .; clone size: many; V gene: TRBV7-9; J gene: TRBJ2-4; CDR3 length: 15; CDR3 protein: CASSLDQVAKNIQYF; CDR3 DNA: TGTGCCAGCAGCTTAGATCAAGTCGCCAAAAACATTCAGTACTTC
D gene: TRBD1; clone size: many; V gene: TRBV29-1; J gene: TRBJ2-3; CDR3 length: 13; CDR3 protein: CSAETGITDTQYF; CDR3 DNA: TGCAGCGCAGAGACAGGGATTACGGATACGCAGTATTTT
D gene: TRBD1; clone size: .; V gene: TRBV28; J gene: TRBJ2-7; CDR3 length: 16; CDR3 protein: CASRSPGQGPTYEQYF; CDR3 DNA: TGTGCCAGCCGATCACCGGGACAGGGCCCTACCTACGAGCAGTACTTC
D gene: .; clone size: few; V gene: TRBV28; J gene: TRBJ1-1; CDR3 length: 12; CDR3 protein: CASSLRAQEAFF; CDR3 DNA: TGTGCCAGCAGTCTCCGGGCCCAAGAAGCTTTCTTT
D gene: .; clone size: many; V gene: TRBV7-8; J gene: TRBJ2-5; CDR3 length: 17; CDR3 protein: CASSSSRRDGLEETQYF; CDR3 DNA: TGTGCCAGCAGCTCGAGTAGGAGGGACGGTCTGGAGGAGACCCAGTACTTC
D gene: TRBD2; clone size: .; V gene: TRBV20-1; J gene: TRBJ2-1; CDR3 length: 13; CDR3 protein: CSARDLLAGKWFF; CDR3 DNA: TGCAGTGCTAGAGATCTACTAGCGGGAAAATGGTTCTTC
D gene: .; clone size: many; V gene: TRBV15; J gene: TRBJ2-2; CDR3 length: 17; CDR3 protein: CATSRDLSGTDTGELFF; CDR3 DNA: TGTGCCACCAGCAGAGACCTATCCGGGACCGACACCGGGGAGCTGTTTTTT
D gene: .; clone size: .; V gene: TRBV5-6; J gene: TRBJ2-6; CDR3 length: 18; CDR3 protein: CASSLTQVPFFGANVLTF; CDR3 DNA: TGTGCCAGCAGCTTGACCCAGGTGCCCTTTTTCGGGGCCAACGTCCTGACTTTC
D gene: .; clone size: .; V gene: TRBV28; J gene: TRBJ2-6; CDR3 length: 13; CDR3 protein: CASTPGRANVLTF; CDR3 DNA: TGTGCCAGCACCCCGGGACGGGCCAACGTCCTGACTTTC
D gene: .; clone size: few; V gene: TRBV12-3/TRBV12-4; J gene: TRBJ2-7; CDR3 length: 16; CDR3 protein: CASSPSDYWGSYEQYF; CDR3 DNA: TGTGCCAGCAGTCCTAGCGATTACTGGGGCTCCTACGAGCAGTACTTC
D gene: TRBD2; clone size: .; V gene: TRBV20-1; J gene: TRBJ2-3; CDR3 length: 12; CDR3 protein: CSYLAGTDTQYF; CDR3 DNA: TGCAGTTACTTAGCGGGGACAGATACGCAGTATTTT
D gene: .; clone size: few; V gene: TRBV2; J gene: TRBJ2-3; CDR3 length: 17; CDR3 protein: CASSDPDTGYSTDTQYF; CDR3 DNA: TGTGCCAGCAGTGATCCTGACACAGGGTATAGCACAGATACGCAGTATTTT
D gene: TRBD1; clone size: .; V gene: TRBV7-3; J gene: TRBJ1-2; CDR3 length: 17; CDR3 protein: CASSSERAGTGENGYTF; CDR3 DNA: TGTGCCAGCAGCTCGGAACGGGCTGGGACAGGGGAGAATGGCTACACCTTC
D gene: .; clone size: many; V gene: TRBV4-2; J gene: TRBJ2-5; CDR3 length: 16; CDR3 protein: CASSQDDTGTQETQYF; CDR3 DNA: TGTGCCAGCAGCCAAGATGACACTGGAACCCAAGAGACCCAGTACTTC
D gene: .; clone size: many; V gene: TRBV5-1; J gene: TRBJ2-7; CDR3 length: 15; CDR3 protein: CASSPLGTANYEQYF; CDR3 DNA: TGCGCCAGCAGCCCGTTAGGGACGGCTAATTACGAGCAGTACTTC
D gene: .; clone size: few; V gene: TRBV10-3; J gene: TRBJ1-1; CDR3 length: 13; CDR3 protein: CAIGKGVNTEAFF; CDR3 DNA: TGTGCCATAGGGAAGGGCGTGAACACTGAAGCTTTCTTT
D gene: .; clone size: few; V gene: TRBV2; J gene: TRBJ2-6; CDR3 length: 19; CDR3 protein: CASTERGAAHTSGPNVLTF; CDR3 DNA: TGTGCCAGCACTGAAAGGGGGGCCGCCCATACCTCTGGGCCCAACGTCCTGACTTTC
D gene: TRBD1; clone size: .; V gene: TRBV27; J gene: TRBJ1-3; CDR3 length: 15; CDR3 protein: CASSLQGARGNTIYF; CDR3 DNA: TGTGCCAGCAGTTTACAGGGGGCGCGAGGAAACACCATATATTTT
D gene: TRBD2; clone size: many; V gene: TRBV25-1; J gene: TRBJ2-5; CDR3 length: 14; CDR3 protein: CASSSGGHQETQYF; CDR3 DNA: TGTGCCAGCAGTAGCGGGGGGCACCAAGAGACCCAGTACTTC
D gene: .; clone size: many; V gene: TRBV4-3; J gene: TRBJ2-7; CDR3 length: 15; CDR3 protein: CASSQDAAVVGEQYF; CDR3 DNA: TGCGCCAGCAGCCAAGATGCAGCGGTGGTTGGCGAGCAGTACTTC
D gene: .; clone size: many; V gene: TRBV18; J gene: TRBJ1-1; CDR3 length: 16; CDR3 protein: CASSPPGLSGNTEAFF; CDR3 DNA: TGTGCCAGCTCACCACCTGGGTTGTCTGGGAACACTGAAGCTTTCTTT
D gene: .; clone size: .; V gene: TRBV3-1; J gene: TRBJ2-5; CDR3 length: 14; CDR3 protein: CASSRGGGAIEQYF; CDR3 DNA: TGTGCCAGCAGCAGGGGTGGTGGGGCTATTGAGCAGTACTTC
D gene: .; clone size: few; V gene: TRBV24-1; J gene: TRBJ1-2; CDR3 length: 14; CDR3 protein: CATSDDGVSYGYTF; CDR3 DNA: TGTGCCACCAGTGATGATGGGGTATCCTATGGCTACACCTTC
D gene: TRBD2; clone size: few; V gene: TRBV7-9; J gene: TRBJ2-5; CDR3 length: 15; CDR3 protein: CASTWSGVPQETQYF; CDR3 DNA: TGTGCCAGCACCTGGAGCGGGGTGCCTCAAGAGACCCAGTACTTC
D gene: .; clone size: .; V gene: TRBV7-8; J gene: TRBJ2-1; CDR3 length: 15; CDR3 protein: CASSPSRTSYNEQFF; CDR3 DNA: TGTGCCAGCAGCCCCAGTAGGACCTCCTACAATGAGCAGTTCTTC
D gene: .; clone size: .; V gene: TRBV12-3/TRBV12-4; J gene: TRBJ1-2; CDR3 length: 13; CDR3 protein: CASSRDILYGYTF; CDR3 DNA: TGTGCCAGCAGCCGGGACATCCTCTATGGCTACACCTTC
D gene: .; clone size: many; V gene: TRBV7-2; J gene: TRBJ1-1; CDR3 length: 16; CDR3 protein: CASSLGAGRLNTEAFF; CDR3 DNA: TGTGCCAGCAGCTTGGGGGCGGGACGGCTGAACACTGAAGCTTTCTTT
D gene: TRBD2; clone size: .; V gene: TRBV7-2; J gene: TRBJ2-1; CDR3 length: 14; CDR3 protein: CASSAPPGGETQFF; CDR3 DNA: TGTGCCAGCAGCGCCCCGCCGGGGGGAGAGACCCAGTTCTTC
D gene: .; clone size: .; V gene: TRBV5-1; J gene: TRBJ1-4; CDR3 length: 12; CDR3 protein: CASSFVGGLLFF; CDR3 DNA: TGCGCCAGCAGCTTCGTCGGGGGCTTACTGTTTTTT
D gene: .; clone size: .; V gene: TRBV12-3/TRBV12-4; J gene: TRBJ1-1; CDR3 length: 15; CDR3 protein: CASSFSQLMNTEAFF; CDR3 DNA: TGTGCCAGCAGTTTTAGCCAGCTTATGAACACTGAAGCTTTCTTT
D gene: TRBD1; clone size: .; V gene: TRBV4-3; J gene: TRBJ1-5; CDR3 length: 17; CDR3 protein: CASSQDGTGMGNQPQHF; CDR3 DNA: TGCGCCAGCAGCCAAGATGGGACAGGGATGGGCAATCAGCCCCAGCATTTT
D gene: .; clone size: few; V gene: TRBV5-1; J gene: TRBJ2-5; CDR3 length: 15; CDR3 protein: CASSSAIGAPETQYF; CDR3 DNA: TGCGCCAGCAGCTCGGCCATAGGAGCTCCAGAGACCCAGTACTTC
D gene: .; clone size: .; V gene: TRBV6-4; J gene: TRBJ1-6; CDR3 length: 14; CDR3 protein: CACSDGGHNSPPHF; CDR3 DNA: TGTGCCTGCAGTGATGGGGGCCATAATTCACCCCCCCACTTT
D gene: .; clone size: few; V gene: TRBV12-3/TRBV12-4; J gene: TRBJ2-2; CDR3 length: 16; CDR3 protein: CASSLFGLLTAGELFF; CDR3 DNA: TGTGCCAGCAGTTTATTTGGCCTATTAACAGCCGGGGAGCTGTTTTTT
D gene: .; clone size: few; V gene: TRBV7-3; J gene: TRBJ1-1; CDR3 length: 15; CDR3 protein: CASSLSAGMNTEAFF; CDR3 DNA: TGTGCCAGCAGCTTATCAGCAGGGATGAACACTGAAGCTTTCTTT